One sample yielded the 27 T cell receptor beta chains listed below, sequenced in a study of blood T cell repertoires in COVID-19. Profiling relied on immunoSEQ multiplex PCR, and the TCRdb table lists in-frame clones only, not all of them. The repertoire holds about 30,000 clones, with over 75% as singletons. The material sequenced was peripheral blood. The source is a man aged 55 to 70 with active COVID-19.

The V call is TRBV10-2, the J call TRBJ2-1, with 9 nucleotides matching TRBD2. Germline V gene lookup returns CDR1 WSHSY and CDR2 SAAADI. CDR3 size: 15 residues. V lost 0 bases to trimming and J lost 5 bases; unmatched junction nucleotides: 2. CDR3 in amino acids: CASSESRLADNEQFF. In DNA, the CDR3 is TGCGCCAGCAGTGAGTCTCGACTAGCGGACAATGAGCAGTTCTTC.

The rearrangement uses TRBV6-1 and TRBJ2-1; 11 nucleotides align to TRBD2. The CDR3 length is 17 residues. Looked up from germline, CDR1 is MNHNS and CDR2 is SASEGT. V shed 4 bases, J shed 1 base, and the junction held 6 bases outside the gene matches. The CDR3 nucleotides are TGTGCCAGCAGTGCTAGAGGACTAGCGGGTTCCTACAATGAGCAGTTCTTC. Its translation: CASSARGLAGSYNEQFF.

The chain uses TRBV7-9 and TRBJ2-1; the match to TRBD2 covers 10 bases. The CDR3 is made up of 17 amino acids. Germline CDR1 SEHNR, CDR2 FQNEAQ (reference sequence). Unmatched junction bases numbered 4, after V lost 1 base and J lost 1 base. CDR3 sequence reads: CASSLVGSGRSYNEQFF. The CDR3 DNA reads as TGTGCCAGCAGCTTAGTGGGTAGCGGGAGGTCCTACAATGAGCAGTTCTTC.

With respect to this clone: The sample carries other DNA sequences with the same CDR3. The chain is built from TRBV28 and TRBJ1-1, with a tentative D call TRBD1 (5 bases). Germline V lookup: CDR1 MDHEN, CDR2 SYDVKM. This CDR3 has 14 residues. Trimming cost V 3 bases and J 1 base, with 9 bases left between them. CDR3 bases: TGTGCCAGCAGTTTGCTAACAGGGAACACTGAAGCTTTCTTT. Its translation: CASSLLTGNTEAFF.

This rearrangement joins TRBV21-1 to TRBJ2-3; TRBD2 is taken as the D call from the table, unchecked against the DNA. TRBV21-1 is recorded as a pseudogene. The CDR3 runs 13 residues. CDR3 nucleotide sequence: TGTGCCAGTTCTAGCGGCATCACAGATACGCAGTATTTT. Translating it yields CASSSGITDTQYF.

This rearrangement joins TRBV2 to TRBJ2-3; TRBD2 matches at 7 bases. CDR1 SNHLY and CDR2 FYNNEI come from the germline V gene. The V gene end was trimmed by 5 bases and the J gene end by 7 bases; junction bases not matched to a gene: 6. CDR3 size: 13 residues. This chain's CDR3 is CASSSGIRYTQYF. CDR3 nucleotides: TGTGCCAGCAGTAGCGGGATACGGTATACGCAGTATTTT.

The CDR3 sequence: CASSWKLAGSSYEQYF. In DNA form, the CDR3 reads TGTGCCAGCAGTTGGAAACTAGCGGGGAGCTCCTACGAGCAGTACTTC. The chain couples TRBV6-2 or TRBV6-3 to TRBJ2-7, with 10 bases lining up with TRBD2. The CDR3 loop spans 16 amino acids. Germline assignment: CDR1 MNHEY and CDR2 SVGEGT. Losses at the gene ends were 4 bases for V and 0 bases for J; bases not matched to a gene: 6.

A single count supports this clone. This chain connects TRBV11-2 to TRBJ2-1; D ambiguous. Germline CDR1 reads SGHAT; CDR2 reads FQNNGV. The V gene lost 0 bases and the J gene lost 4 bases, with 16 bases spanning the gap. The CDR3 consists of 17 residues. CDR3 residues: CASSLDWAHSAYNEQFF. The CDR3 coding sequence is TGTGCCAGCAGCTTAGATTGGGCTCATTCGGCGTACAATGAGCAGTTCTTC. Full variable domain (outside the CDR3, taken from reference TRBV11-2 and TRBJ2-1): EAGVAQSPRYKIIEKRQSVAFWCNPISGHATLYWYQQILGQGPKLLIQFQNNGVVDDSQLPKDRFSAERLKGVDSTLKIQPAKLEDSAVYLCASSLDWAHSAYNEQFFGPGTRLTVL.

This clone was detected once. The same CDR3 is also encoded by other DNA sequences in this sample. The rearrangement uses TRBV5-5 and TRBJ2-7; 11 positions match TRBD2. The CDR3 is 14 residues long. The V and J ends lost 2 bases and 5 bases, in that order; junction bases with no gene match: 3. Germline CDR1 reads SGHKS; CDR2 reads YYEKEE (reference sequence). The DNA of the CDR3 is TGTGCCAGCAGCTTACTAGCGGGAGTTAACGAGCAGTACTTC. Translation gives CASSLLAGVNEQYF.

CDR3 DNA sequence: TGTGCCAGCAGCCTATGGACAGGGCTGCAGGTGGAGACCCAGTACTTC. Translating gives CASSLWTGLQVETQYF. The rearrangement uses TRBV7-9 and TRBJ2-5; 8 nucleotides match TRBD1. V lost 5 bases to trimming and J lost 5 bases; unmatched junction nucleotides: 13. The CDR3 is 16 amino acids. The germline V gene has CDR1 SEHNR and CDR2 FQNEAQ (reference sequence).

This clone has only one observation. The rearrangement joins TRBV4-2 to TRBJ1-3; no clear D gene. Germline V gene sequence: CDR1 LGHNA, CDR2 YNFKEQ. CDR3 length: 16 residues. The V gene lost 0 bases and the J gene lost 0 bases, with 9 bases spanning the gap. The CDR3 reads CASSQDDGYSGNTIYF. The CDR3 coding sequence is TGTGCCAGCAGCCAAGACGACGGGTACTCTGGAAACACCATATATTTT.

This sequence joins TRBV28 and TRBJ1-5, with D possibly matching TRBD1 (6 bases). The CDR3 loop spans 13 amino acids. Germline CDR1 reads MDHEN; CDR2 reads SYDVKM. Trimming cost V 6 bases and J 11 bases, with 17 bases left between them. CDR3 sequence (DNA): TGTGCCAGCAGGACAGGCCATCAATCGGCCCAGCATTTT. As protein: CASRTGHQSAQHF.

This clone occurred once. V gene TRBV3-1 (or the pseudogene TRBV3-2) combines with J gene TRBJ1-5; D is unresolved. The CDR3 has 15 amino acids. V was pared by 0 bases and J by 9 bases, with 15 bases between. The germline V gene has CDR1 LGHDT and CDR2 YNNKEL (reference sequence). Here the CDR3 DNA reads TGTGCCAGCAGCCAAGATCGGGGTCTCGAGGGGCCCCAGCATTTT. It translates to CASSQDRGLEGPQHF.

The chain employs TRBV6-5 and TRBJ2-1; maybe TRBD2 (6 bases). Germline V gives CDR1 MNHEY, CDR2 SVGAGI. The CDR3 runs to 13 residues. Trimming shortened V by 5 bases and J by 9 bases, and 14 bases separated the two germline ends. CDR3 coding DNA: TGTGCCAGCAGTAGAATAGACGGGGGTGAGCAGTTCTTC. Protein product: CASSRIDGGEQFF.

This clone was recorded once. The chain recombines TRBV15 with TRBJ2-7; 7 bases fit TRBD1. The germline V gene encodes CDR1 LNHNV and CDR2 YYDKDF (reference sequence). CDR3 size: 14 residues. Trimming cost V 2 bases and J 3 bases; bases outside gene matches: 4. DNA for the CDR3: TGTGCCACCAGCAGATCGGGACAGCACTACGAGCAGTACTTC. This translates into CATSRSGQHYEQYF.

This clone showed up just once. The chain couples TRBV7-8 to TRBJ2-2, with D possibly being TRBD2 (5 bases). CDR1 is SGHVS and CDR2 is FQNEAQ in the germline V gene. V gave up 3 bases and J gave up 6 bases, with 14 bases separating them. The CDR3 extends over 15 amino acids. The CDR3 loop is CASSFFRGWSGELFF. The DNA of the CDR3 is TGTGCCAGCAGCTTCTTCCGAGGGTGGTCCGGGGAGCTGTTTTTT.

The CDR3 region is CASSRYQPGANEKLFF. The CDR3 bases are TGCGCCAGCAGCCGCTATCAACCCGGGGCTAATGAAAAACTGTTTTTT. The chain joins TRBV4-1 to TRBJ1-4, with D uncertain. The length of the CDR3 is 16 residues. Trimming took 4 bases from V and 3 from J, leaving 15 bases between them. CDR1 MGHRA and CDR2 YSYEKL come from the germline V gene.

The chain uses TRBV18 and TRBJ2-1; perhaps TRBD2 as D (7 bases). The CDR3 sequence is 18 residues long. Trimming took off 2 bases at V and 13 bases at J, with 30 bases between the two ends. Germline CDR1 is KGHSH and CDR2 is LQKENI. The CDR3 region is CASSPYRTPEGGTTNQFF. CDR3 DNA sequence: TGTGCCAGCTCACCATACCGGACCCCCGAAGGGGGGACTACCAATCAGTTCTTC.

This clone was picked up a small number of times. The chain links TRBV18 to TRBJ2-1; TRBD1 agrees at 12 bases. V trimming: 4 bases; J trimming: 8 bases; junction bases outside the gene matches: 6. Looked up from germline, CDR1 is KGHSH and CDR2 is LQKENI. There are 15 residues in the CDR3. The CDR3 reads CASSQGTGGKDEQFF. CDR3 coding DNA: TGTGCCAGCTCACAAGGGACAGGGGGCAAGGATGAGCAGTTCTTC.

The gene calls are TRBV1 and TRBJ1-1; the D call TRBD1 from the table was never checked on the DNA. TRBV1 is a pseudogene. There are 18 residues in the CDR3. The CDR3, as DNA: TGCACCAGCAGCCAAGATCGCCCCCGGACAGTCCTGAGATATGAAGCTTTCTTT. Protein sequence: CTSSQDRPRTVLRYEAFF.

This clone was seen a few times. A read error may produce the germline difference seen at one junction end. The rearrangement uses TRBV4-1 and TRBJ2-1; D is possibly TRBD1 (6 bases). The CDR3 covers 15 residues. Germline loops: CDR1 MGHRA, CDR2 YSYEKL. CDR3 DNA: TGCGCCAGCAGCGAAGAAGCAACAGGGTGGGTTGAGCAGTTCTTC. It yields the protein CASSEEATGWVEQFF.

The rearrangement links TRBV4-2 to TRBJ2-3; 9 bases align to TRBD2. Germline V gene lookup returns CDR1 LGHNA and CDR2 YNFKEQ. This CDR3 is 16 amino acids long. Trimming took 1 base from V and 3 from J; bases not matched to a gene: 5. CDR3 in amino acids: CASSQALAGRTDTQYF. In DNA, the CDR3 is TGTGCCAGCAGCCAAGCCCTAGCGGGACGAACAGATACGCAGTATTTT.

The CDR3 loop reads CASSSDPRDSDGYTF. CDR3 nucleotide sequence: TGTGCCAGCAGTTCAGATCCCCGGGACAGCGATGGCTACACCTTC. The V call is TRBV28, the J call TRBJ1-2; 7 bases map to TRBD1. Germline loops: CDR1 MDHEN, CDR2 SYDVKM. Germline trimming cut 4 bases from V and 6 bases from J; bases unmatched to any gene: 11. The CDR3 sequence is 15 residues long.

By sample fraction, this clone is medium-sized (0.01 to 0.1%). V is TRBV7-9 and J is TRBJ2-7, with 10 bases lining up with TRBD2. Trimming at V came to 5 bases and at J to 1 base, leaving 11 bases not matched to a gene. Germline CDR1 is SEHNR and CDR2 is FQNEAQ (reference sequence). CDR3 length: 17 amino acids. Here the CDR3 reads CASSPGGYSGRSYEQYF. The CDR3 bases are TGTGCCAGCAGCCCGGGCGGATATAGCGGGAGGTCCTACGAGCAGTACTTC.

The gene calls are TRBV7-9 and TRBJ2-1; D gene uncertain. There are 16 residues in the CDR3. Germline loops: CDR1 SEHNR, CDR2 FQNEAQ (reference sequence). V was clipped by 4 bases and J by 2 bases, with 15 bases between them. Written as DNA, the CDR3 is TGTGCCAGCAGCTCCAGAATACCGCTTACCTACAATGAGCAGTTCTTC. This gives the protein CASSSRIPLTYNEQFF.

This chain uses TRBV5-6 with TRBJ1-2; 10 bases line up with TRBD1. Germline assignment: CDR1 SGHDT and CDR2 YYEEEE. The CDR3 has 15 amino acids. Trimming took 4 bases from V and 4 from J; bases not matched to a gene: 7. This CDR3 is CASSPGTGDSYGYTF. CDR3 coding DNA: TGTGCCAGCAGCCCCGGGACAGGGGACTCCTATGGCTACACCTTC.

The chain uses TRBV5-1 and TRBJ2-1; 7 nucleotides agree with TRBD2. Germline V lookup: CDR1 SGHRS, CDR2 YFSETQ. The CDR3 has 16 amino acids. Trimming took 4 bases from V and 5 from J; bases not matched to a gene: 12. DNA of the CDR3: TGCGCCAGCAGCGGGGTATTGGCGGGGGAAGACAATGAGCAGTTCTTC. This sequence encodes CASSGVLAGEDNEQFF.